These 4 T cell receptor beta chains originate from one sample sequenced in a study of chemoradiotherapy in HPV16-positive cancers. TCRdb keeps only in-frame clones here, not all; method: immunoSEQ multiplex PCR. The table includes 9,500 to 15,000 clones, around 81% detected once. This specimen was acquired from a patient who underwent chemoradiotherapy. The receptor set was obtained from a human donor with HPV-associated anogenital cancer.

This clone was found a few times. The chain employs TRBV5-6 and TRBJ1-5; D perhaps matches TRBD1 (6 bases). In germline, CDR1 is SGHDT, CDR2 YYEEEE. The CDR3 length is 14 residues. V dropped 1 base and J dropped 4 bases, with 9 bases sitting between them. The CDR3 coding sequence is TGTGCCAGCAGCTTGAACAGGGTGAATCAGCCCCAGCATTTT. Translating it yields CASSLNRVNQPQHF. Variable domain in full (rest from reference TRBV5-6 and TRBJ1-5): DAGVTQSPTHLIKTRGQQVTLRCSPKSGHDTVSWYQQALGQGPQFIFQYYEEEERQRGNFPDRFSGHQFPNYSSELNVNALLLGDSALYLCASSLNRVNQPQHFGDGTRLSIL.

The chain joins TRBV5-4 to TRBJ1-1; D might be TRBD1 (5 bases). Germline V CDR1 and CDR2: SGHNT, YYREEE (reference sequence). This CDR3 region has 14 residues. V lost 0 bases, J lost 5 bases, and 11 bases lay in between. For the CDR3, the DNA is TGTGCCAGCAGCTTGGGGGGGGTAGAGACTGAAGCTTTCTTT. It translates to CASSLGGVETEAFF.

The chain uses TRBV6-1 and TRBJ1-3, with 9 bases aligning to TRBD1. Germline assignment: CDR1 MNHNS and CDR2 SASEGT. The CDR3 extends over 15 amino acids. Germline trimming cut 10 bases from V and 4 bases from J; bases unmatched to any gene: 11. The CDR3 loop is CATRIPDRGGNTIYF. The CDR3 coding sequence is TGTGCCACCAGAATTCCGGACAGGGGAGGAAACACCATATATTTT.

As to this clone: The missing conserved phenylalanine or tryptophan at the end of this CDR3 makes a read error likely. This rearrangement joins TRBV7-3 to TRBJ1-1, with D hard to call. This CDR3 region has 15 residues. From germline, CDR1 is SGHTA and CDR2 FQGTGA. Trimming shortened V by 4 bases and J by 7 bases, and 19 bases separated the two germline ends. CDR3 DNA: TGTGCCAGCAGCTCCACTGCACCGGTGCTGGGTGAAGCTTTCCTT. It codes for CASSSTAPVLGEAFL.